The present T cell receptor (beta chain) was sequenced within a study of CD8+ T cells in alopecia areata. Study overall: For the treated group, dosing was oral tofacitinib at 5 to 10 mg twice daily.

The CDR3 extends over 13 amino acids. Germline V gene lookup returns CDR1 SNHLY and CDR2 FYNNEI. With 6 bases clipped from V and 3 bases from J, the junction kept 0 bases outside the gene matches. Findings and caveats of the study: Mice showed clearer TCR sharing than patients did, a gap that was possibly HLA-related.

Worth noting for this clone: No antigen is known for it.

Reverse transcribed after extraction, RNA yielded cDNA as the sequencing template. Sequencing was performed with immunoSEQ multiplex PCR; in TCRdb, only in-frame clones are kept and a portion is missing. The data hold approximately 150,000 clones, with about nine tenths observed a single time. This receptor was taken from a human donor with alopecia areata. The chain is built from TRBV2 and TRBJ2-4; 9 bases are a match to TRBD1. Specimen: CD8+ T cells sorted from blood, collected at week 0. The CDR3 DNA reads TGTGCCAGCAGGGGACAGGGCAAAAACATTCAGTACTTC. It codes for CASRGQGKNIQYF. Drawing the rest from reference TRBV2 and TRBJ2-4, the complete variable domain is EPEVTQTPSHQVTQMGQEVILRCVPISNHLYFYWYRQILGQKVEFLVSFYNNEISEKSEIFDDQFSVERPDGSNFTLKIRSTKLEDSAMYFCASRGQGKNIQYFGAGTRLSVL.